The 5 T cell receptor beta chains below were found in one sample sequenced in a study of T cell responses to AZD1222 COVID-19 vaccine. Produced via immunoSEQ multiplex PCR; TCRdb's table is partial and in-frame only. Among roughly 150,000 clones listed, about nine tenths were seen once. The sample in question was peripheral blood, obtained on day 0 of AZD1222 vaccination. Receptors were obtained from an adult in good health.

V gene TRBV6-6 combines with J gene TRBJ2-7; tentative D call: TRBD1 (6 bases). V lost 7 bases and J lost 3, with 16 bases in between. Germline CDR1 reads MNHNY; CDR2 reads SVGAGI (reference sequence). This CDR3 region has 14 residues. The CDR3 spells CASTSPVGGYEQYF. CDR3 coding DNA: TGTGCCAGCACCTCACCTGTAGGGGGCTACGAGCAGTACTTC.

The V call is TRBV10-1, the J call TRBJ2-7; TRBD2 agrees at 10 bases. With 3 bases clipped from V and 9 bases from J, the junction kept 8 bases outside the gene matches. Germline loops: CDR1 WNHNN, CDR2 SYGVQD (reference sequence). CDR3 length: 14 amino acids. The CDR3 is CASSDLAGDLRQYF. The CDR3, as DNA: TGCGCCAGCAGTGACCTAGCGGGAGATCTTAGGCAGTACTTC.

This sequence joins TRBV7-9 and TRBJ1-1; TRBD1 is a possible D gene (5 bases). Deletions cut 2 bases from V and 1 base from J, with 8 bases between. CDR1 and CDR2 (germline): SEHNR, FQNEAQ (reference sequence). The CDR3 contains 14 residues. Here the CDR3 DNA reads TGTGCCAGCAGCTTACAGGGAAAGAACACTGAAGCTTTCTTT. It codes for CASSLQGKNTEAFF.

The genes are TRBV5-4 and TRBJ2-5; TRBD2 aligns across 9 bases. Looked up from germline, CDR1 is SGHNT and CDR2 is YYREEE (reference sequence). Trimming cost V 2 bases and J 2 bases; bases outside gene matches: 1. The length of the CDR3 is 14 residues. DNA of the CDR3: TGTGCCAGCAGCTTTCTAGCGGGGCAAGAGACCCAGTACTTC. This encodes CASSFLAGQETQYF. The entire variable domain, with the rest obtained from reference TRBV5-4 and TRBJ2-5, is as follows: ETGVTQSPTHLIKTRGQQVTLRCSSQSGHNTVSWYQQALGQGPQFIFQYYREEENGRGNFPPRFSGLQFPNYSSELNVNALELDDSALYLCASSFLAGQETQYFGPGTRLLVL.

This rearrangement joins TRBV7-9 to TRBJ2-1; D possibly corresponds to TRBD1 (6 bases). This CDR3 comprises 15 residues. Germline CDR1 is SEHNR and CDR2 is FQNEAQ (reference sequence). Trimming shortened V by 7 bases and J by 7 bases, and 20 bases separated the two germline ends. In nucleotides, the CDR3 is TGTGCCAGCACCCAGAAGGGGGTACGGATTAATGAGCAGTTCTTC. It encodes CASTQKGVRINEQFF. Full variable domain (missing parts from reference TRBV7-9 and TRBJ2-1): DTGVSQNPRHKITKRGQNVTFRCDPISEHNRLYWYRQTLGQGPEFLTYFQNEAQLEKSRLLSDRFSAERPKGSFSTLEIQRTEQGDSAMYLCASTQKGVRINEQFFGPGTRLTVL.